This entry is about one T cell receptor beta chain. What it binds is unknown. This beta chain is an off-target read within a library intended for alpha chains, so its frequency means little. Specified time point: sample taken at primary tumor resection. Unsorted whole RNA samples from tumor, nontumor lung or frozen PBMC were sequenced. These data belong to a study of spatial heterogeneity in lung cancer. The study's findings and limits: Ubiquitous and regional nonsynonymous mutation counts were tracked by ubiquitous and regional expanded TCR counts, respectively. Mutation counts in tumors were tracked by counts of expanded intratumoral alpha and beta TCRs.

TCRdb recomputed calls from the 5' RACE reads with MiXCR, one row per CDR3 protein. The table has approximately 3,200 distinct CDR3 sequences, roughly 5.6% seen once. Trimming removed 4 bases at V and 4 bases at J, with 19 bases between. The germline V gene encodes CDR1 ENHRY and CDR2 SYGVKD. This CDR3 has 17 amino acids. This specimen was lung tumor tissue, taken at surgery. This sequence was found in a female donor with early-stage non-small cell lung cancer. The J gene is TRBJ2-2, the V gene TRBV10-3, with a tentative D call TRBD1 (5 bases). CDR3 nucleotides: TGTGCCATCAGTGGACAACCAAAAGGGGCAGGCACCGGGGAGCTGTTTTTT. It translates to CAISGQPKGAGTGELFF.